This T cell receptor beta chain was documented in a study of T cells after yellow fever vaccination. 5'RACE template switching generated TCR cDNA, adding a universal primer site and UMIs. TCRdb independently ran MiXCR on the 5' RACE reads; one entry per CDR3 protein. Among some 52,000 distinct CDR3 sequences listed, about 6.6% were seen once. General study points: CD4 and CD8 compartments shared a small share of clonotypes, likely from convergent recombination. The secondary T-cell response peaked on day 5, not day 15, but was weaker. Reappearing after the booster were most of the clones from primary vaccination (almost 97% CD4, about 87% CD8).

The table lists this clonotype with a few counts. The sample consisted of CD8+ T cells not binding an NS4B(214-222) dextramer, sorted from PBMCs, taken around 45 days after the first yellow fever vaccination. The sequence was collected from a man aged 18 to 30 who received the YFV17D yellow fever vaccine.

The CDR3 spells CASSQWGPNEQFF. CDR3 bases: TGCGCCAGCAGCCAATGGGGACCTAATGAGCAGTTCTTC. The chain recombines TRBV4-1 with TRBJ2-1; possibly TRBD1 or TRBD2 for D (5 bases each). V was cut by 2 bases and J by 7 bases, with 9 bases left in between. The germline gives CDR1 MGHRA, CDR2 YSYEKL. The CDR3 extends over 13 amino acids.